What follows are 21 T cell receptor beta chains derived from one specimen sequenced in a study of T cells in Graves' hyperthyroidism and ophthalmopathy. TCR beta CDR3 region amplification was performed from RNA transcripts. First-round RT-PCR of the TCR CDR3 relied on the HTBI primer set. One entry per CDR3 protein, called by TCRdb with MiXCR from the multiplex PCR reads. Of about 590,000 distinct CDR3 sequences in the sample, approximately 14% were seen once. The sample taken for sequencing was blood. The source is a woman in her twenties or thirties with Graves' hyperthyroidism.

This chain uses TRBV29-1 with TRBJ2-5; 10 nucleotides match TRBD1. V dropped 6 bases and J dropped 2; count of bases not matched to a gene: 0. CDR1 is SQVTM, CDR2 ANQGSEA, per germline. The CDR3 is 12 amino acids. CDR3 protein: CSVGQGQETQYF. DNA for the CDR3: TGCAGCGTGGGACAGGGGCAAGAGACCCAGTACTTC.

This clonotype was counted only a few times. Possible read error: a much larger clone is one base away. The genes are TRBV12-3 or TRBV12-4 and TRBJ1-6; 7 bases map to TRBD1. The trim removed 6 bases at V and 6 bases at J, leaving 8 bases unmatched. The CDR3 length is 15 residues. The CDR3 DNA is TGTGCCAGCAGGGCGACAGACAGGGTTAATTCACCCCTCCACTTT. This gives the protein CASRATDRVNSPLHF.

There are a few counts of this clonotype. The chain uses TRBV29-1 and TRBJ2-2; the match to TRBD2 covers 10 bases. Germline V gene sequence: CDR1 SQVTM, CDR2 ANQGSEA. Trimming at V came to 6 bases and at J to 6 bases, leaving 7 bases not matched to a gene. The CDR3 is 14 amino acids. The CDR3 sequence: CSVKLAGMSGELFF. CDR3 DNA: TGCAGCGTGAAACTAGCGGGAATGTCCGGGGAGCTGTTTTTT.

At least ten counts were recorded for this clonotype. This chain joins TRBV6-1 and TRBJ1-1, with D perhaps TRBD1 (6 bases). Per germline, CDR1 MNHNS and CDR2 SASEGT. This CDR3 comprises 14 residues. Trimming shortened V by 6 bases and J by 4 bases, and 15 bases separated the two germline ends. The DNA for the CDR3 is TGTGCCAGCAGGCCGAGCACAGGGCTCACTGAAGCTTTCTTT. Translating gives CASRPSTGLTEAFF.

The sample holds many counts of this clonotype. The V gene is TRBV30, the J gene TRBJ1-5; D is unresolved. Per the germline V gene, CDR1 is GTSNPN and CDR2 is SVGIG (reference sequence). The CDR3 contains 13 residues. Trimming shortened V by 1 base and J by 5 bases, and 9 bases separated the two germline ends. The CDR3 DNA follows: TGTGCCTGGAGTGAGGCAGATCATCAGCCCCAGCATTTT. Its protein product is CAWSEADHQPQHF. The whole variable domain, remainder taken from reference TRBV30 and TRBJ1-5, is SQTIHQWPATLVQPVGSPLSLECTVEGTSNPNLYWYRQAAGRGLQLLFYSVGIGQISSEVPQNLSASRPQDRQFILSSKKLLLSDSGFYLCAWSEADHQPQHFGDGTRLSIL.

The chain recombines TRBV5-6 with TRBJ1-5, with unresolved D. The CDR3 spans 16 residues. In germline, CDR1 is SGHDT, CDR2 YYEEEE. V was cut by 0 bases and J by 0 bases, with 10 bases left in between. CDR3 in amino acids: CASSLGFIDSNQPQHF. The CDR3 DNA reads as TGTGCCAGCAGCTTGGGATTCATAGATAGCAATCAGCCCCAGCATTTT.

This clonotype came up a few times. For the CDR3, the DNA is TGTGCCAGCAGTTTATTGCGGGGGGGGGCAGACTCTGGAAACACCATATATTTT. It specifies CASSLLRGGADSGNTIYF. The chain has TRBV28 and TRBJ1-3; maybe TRBD1 (6 bases). V was cut by 1 base and J by 0 bases, with 16 bases left in between. CDR1 and CDR2 from the germline V gene are MDHEN and SYDVKM. The length of the CDR3 is 18 residues. The full variable domain, rest sourced from reference TRBV28 and TRBJ1-3, is DVKVTQSSRYLVKRTGEKVFLECVQDMDHENMFWYRQDPGLGLRLIYFSYDVKMKEKGDIPEGYSVSREKKERFSLILESASTNQTSMYLCASSLLRGGADSGNTIYFGEGSWLTVV.

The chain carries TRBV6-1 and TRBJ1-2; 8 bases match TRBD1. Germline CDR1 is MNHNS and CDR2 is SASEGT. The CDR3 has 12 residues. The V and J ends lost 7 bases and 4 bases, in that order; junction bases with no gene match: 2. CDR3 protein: CASTGQAYGYTF. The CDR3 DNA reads TGTGCCAGCACGGGACAGGCCTATGGCTACACCTTC.

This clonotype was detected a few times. CDR3 nucleotides: TGCAGCGTTGAAGATCGGGCGGAAAGGCCGCATTCTAGCACAGATACGCAGTATTTT. It translates to CSVEDRAERPHSSTDTQYF. The J gene is TRBJ2-3, the V gene TRBV29-1; D gene ambiguous. This CDR3 is 19 amino acids long. V gave up 0 bases and J gave up 0 bases, with 22 bases separating them. Looked up from germline, CDR1 is SQVTM and CDR2 is ANQGSEA.

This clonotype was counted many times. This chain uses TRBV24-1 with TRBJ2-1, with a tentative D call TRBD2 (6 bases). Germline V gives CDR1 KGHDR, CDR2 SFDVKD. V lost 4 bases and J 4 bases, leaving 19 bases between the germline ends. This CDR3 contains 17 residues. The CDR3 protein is CATSEQPSGTSYNEQFF. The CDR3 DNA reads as TGTGCCACCAGTGAGCAGCCCTCCGGGACTTCATACAATGAGCAGTTCTTC.

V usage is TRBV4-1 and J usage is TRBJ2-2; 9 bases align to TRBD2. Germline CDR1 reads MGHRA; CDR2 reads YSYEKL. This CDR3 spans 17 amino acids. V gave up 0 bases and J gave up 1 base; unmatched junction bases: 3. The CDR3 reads CASSQDLAGLNTGELFF. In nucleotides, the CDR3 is TGCGCCAGCAGCCAAGATCTAGCGGGGTTGAACACCGGGGAGCTGTTTTTT.

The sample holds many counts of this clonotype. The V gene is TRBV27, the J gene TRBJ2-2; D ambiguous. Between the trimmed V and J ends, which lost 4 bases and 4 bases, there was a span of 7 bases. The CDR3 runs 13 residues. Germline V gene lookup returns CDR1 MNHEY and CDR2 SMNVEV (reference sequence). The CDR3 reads CASSSVGTGELFF. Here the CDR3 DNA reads TGTGCCAGCAGTTCAGTGGGCACCGGGGAGCTGTTTTTT.

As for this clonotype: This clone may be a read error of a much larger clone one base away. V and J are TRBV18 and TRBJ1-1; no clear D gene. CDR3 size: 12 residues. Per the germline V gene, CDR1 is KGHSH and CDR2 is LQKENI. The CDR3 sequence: CASSPVNTGAFF. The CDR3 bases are TGTGCCAGCTCACCGGTAAACACTGGAGCTTTCTTT.

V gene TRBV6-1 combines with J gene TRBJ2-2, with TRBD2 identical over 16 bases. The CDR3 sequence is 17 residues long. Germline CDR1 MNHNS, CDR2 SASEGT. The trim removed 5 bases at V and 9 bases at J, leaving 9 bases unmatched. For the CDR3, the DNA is TGTGCCAGCAGTCCACCGGGACTAGCGGGAGGGGGGAGGGAGCTGTTTTTT. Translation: CASSPPGLAGGGRELFF.

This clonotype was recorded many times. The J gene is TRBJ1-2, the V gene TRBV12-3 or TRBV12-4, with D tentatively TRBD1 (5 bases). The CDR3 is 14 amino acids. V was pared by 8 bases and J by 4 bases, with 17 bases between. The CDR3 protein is CASRSGDFGYGYTF. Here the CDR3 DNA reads TGTGCCAGCCGGTCGGGGGATTTCGGCTATGGCTACACCTTC.

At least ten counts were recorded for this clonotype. CDR3 protein: CASSLPRQGRAGELFF. CDR3 bases: TGTGCCAGCAGCTTACCCAGGCAGGGGAGGGCCGGGGAGCTGTTTTTT. The chain has TRBV11-2 and TRBJ2-2, with D perhaps matching TRBD2 (7 bases). V lost 2 bases and J lost 6, with 16 bases in between. The CDR3 spans 16 residues. In germline, CDR1 is SGHAT, CDR2 FQNNGV.

In DNA form, the CDR3 reads TGCGCCAGCAGAGAAAGGGGCGCACTCTTCTACGAGCAGTACTTC. It specifies CASRERGALFYEQYF. This chain uses TRBV5-1 with TRBJ2-7; D is possibly TRBD1 (5 bases). Germline V gives CDR1 SGHRS, CDR2 YFSETQ. The CDR3 runs to 15 residues. Trimming cost V 5 bases and J 3 bases, with 18 bases left between them.

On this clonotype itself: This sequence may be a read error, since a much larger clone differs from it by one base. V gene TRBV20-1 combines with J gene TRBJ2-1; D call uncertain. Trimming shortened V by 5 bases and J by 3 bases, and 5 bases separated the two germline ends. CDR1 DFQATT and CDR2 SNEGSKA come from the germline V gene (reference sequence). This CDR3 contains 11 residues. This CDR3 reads CSAGVYNEQFF. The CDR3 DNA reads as TGCAGTGCTGGAGTCTACAATGAGCAGTTCTTC.

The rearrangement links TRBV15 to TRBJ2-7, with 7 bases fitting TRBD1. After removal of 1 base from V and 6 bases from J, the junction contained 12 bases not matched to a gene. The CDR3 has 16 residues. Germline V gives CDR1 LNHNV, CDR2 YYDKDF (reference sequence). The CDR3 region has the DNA TGTGCCACCAGCAGAGCTACCGGGACAGTCTTCTTCGAGCAGTACTTC. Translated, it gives CATSRATGTVFFEQYF.

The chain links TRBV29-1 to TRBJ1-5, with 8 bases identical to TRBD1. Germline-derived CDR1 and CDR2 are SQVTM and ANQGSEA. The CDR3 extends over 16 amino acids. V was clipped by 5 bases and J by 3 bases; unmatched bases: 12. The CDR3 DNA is TGCAGCGTTCTCCCAACTCAGGGGGCCGACAATCAGCCCCAGCATTTT. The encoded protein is CSVLPTQGADNQPQHF.

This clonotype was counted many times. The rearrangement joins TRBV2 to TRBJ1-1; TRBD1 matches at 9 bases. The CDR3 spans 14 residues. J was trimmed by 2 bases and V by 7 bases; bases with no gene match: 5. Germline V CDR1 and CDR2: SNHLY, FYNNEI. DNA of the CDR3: TGTGCCAGCACCGGGACAGGGCGAAACACTGAAGCTTTCTTT. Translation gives CASTGTGRNTEAFF. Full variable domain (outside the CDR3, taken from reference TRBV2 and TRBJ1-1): EPEVTQTPSHQVTQMGQEVILRCVPISNHLYFYWYRQILGQKVEFLVSFYNNEISEKSEIFDDQFSVERPDGSNFTLKIRSTKLEDSAMYFCASTGTGRNTEAFFGQGTRLTVV.